The clone carrying this TCR beta chain appeared many times. Antigen unknown. Germline lookup yields CDR1 MNHEY and CDR2 SVGEGT. There are 20 residues in the CDR3. The V segment lost 4 bases and the J segment 2 bases; nucleotides outside the gene matches: 13. This sample is part of a study of T cell repertoires in cytomegalovirus infection. Whole-study context: From public TCR beta signatures came an indication of both CMV infection and matching HLA type.

Study-level points and caveats: CMV-specific HLA-C-restricted TCR beta clonotypes dominated the ex vivo response. Summed frequency of shared TCR beta families picked out CMV carriers who also had the relevant HLA.

TCRdb passed the reads through MiXCR, listing each CDR3 protein once. The sample includes over 100,000 distinct CDR3 sequences, roughly a tenth of them seen just once. Input material: PBMCs, sequenced either directly or after in vitro stimulation (not recorded which). V is TRBV6-2 or TRBV6-3 and J is TRBJ2-3, with 15 nucleotides matching TRBD2. The TCR was taken from a human donor in good health (CMV status not recorded). Some clones in this sample may be carry-over from other donors' samples. The CDR3 DNA reads as TGTGCCAGCAGTTTAACCGGACTAGCGGGAGGGCCTAGTCACACAGATACGCAGTATTTT. It translates to CASSLTGLAGGPSHTDTQYF.